Below are 7 T cell receptor beta chains sequenced from a single sample in a study of CD8 T cells in Susac syndrome. Random hexamers served to reverse transcribe roughly 0.45 to 1 ug RNA. MiXCR, run by TCRdb on the immunoSEQ multiplex PCR reads, gives a single entry per CDR3 protein. The sample lists around 150,000 distinct CDR3 sequences, under 97% occurring once. Specimen: CD4+ T cells from PBMCs. The receptor source for this set is a human donor with Susac syndrome.

The genes are TRBV5-6 and TRBJ2-7, with TRBD1 as a possible D gene (5 bases). The germline V and J ends were trimmed by 4 bases and 6 bases, with 14 bases remaining between them. CDR3 length equals 13 residues. From germline, CDR1 is SGHDT and CDR2 YYEEEE. The DNA of the CDR3 is TGTGCCAGCAGCAAGGGGTTCTCGGGCGAGCAGTACTTC. Protein sequence: CASSKGFSGEQYF.

This rearrangement joins TRBV6-5 to TRBJ1-6; D gene unclear. Trimming took off 2 bases at V and 5 bases at J, with 7 bases between the two ends. CDR3 size: 14 residues. From germline, CDR1 is MNHEY and CDR2 SVGAGI. In nucleotides, the CDR3 is TGTGCCAGCAGTTACGGCAGAAATAATTCACCCCTCCACTTT. This sequence encodes CASSYGRNNSPLHF.

The V and J genes are TRBV11-2 and TRBJ1-6; 7 bases are shared with TRBD1. The CDR3 spans 14 residues. The V and J ends lost 5 bases and 8 bases, in that order; junction bases with no gene match: 6. Germline CDR1 is SGHAT and CDR2 is FQNNGV. The CDR3 sequence is CASSGEGGYSPLHF. CDR3 DNA: TGTGCCAGCAGCGGGGAAGGGGGCTATTCACCCCTCCACTTT.

This chain uses TRBV10-3 with TRBJ1-1; D unresolved. The V gene lost 10 bases and the J gene lost 0 bases, with 12 bases spanning the gap. CDR1 is ENHRY, CDR2 SYGVKD, per germline. The CDR3 covers 13 residues. CDR3 sequence: CATNSAMNTEAFF. Written as DNA, the CDR3 is TGTGCCACCAACTCAGCCATGAACACTGAAGCTTTCTTT.

This chain links TRBV29-1 with TRBJ2-5; D may match TRBD1 or TRBD2 (5 bases each). V lost 4 bases to trimming and J lost 1 base, with 16 bases between them. Germline loops: CDR1 SQVTM, CDR2 ANQGSEA. CDR3 length: 15 amino acids. The CDR3 is CSVVASSGRQETQYF. The CDR3 DNA reads TGCAGCGTTGTGGCTAGTTCGGGGCGCCAAGAGACCCAGTACTTC.

The V call is TRBV29-1, the J call TRBJ2-1; TRBD1 might be the D (5 bases). The CDR3 sequence is 15 residues long. The ends were cut back, 4 bases at V and 4 bases at J, with 17 bases in the middle. CDR1 and CDR2 from the germline V gene are SQVTM and ANQGSEA. The CDR3, as DNA: TGCAGCGTTGGTGGTCAGGGTATAGGGTACAATGAGCAGTTCTTC. Amino acids: CSVGGQGIGYNEQFF.

V gene TRBV20-1 combines with J gene TRBJ1-2; unclear D gene. Per the germline V gene, CDR1 is DFQATT and CDR2 is SNEGSKA (reference sequence). Trimming took off 6 bases at V and 0 bases at J, with 11 bases between the two ends. The CDR3 covers 13 residues. CDR3 amino acids: CSATDGANYGYTF. CDR3 sequence (DNA): TGCAGTGCCACAGATGGGGCTAACTATGGCTACACCTTC.